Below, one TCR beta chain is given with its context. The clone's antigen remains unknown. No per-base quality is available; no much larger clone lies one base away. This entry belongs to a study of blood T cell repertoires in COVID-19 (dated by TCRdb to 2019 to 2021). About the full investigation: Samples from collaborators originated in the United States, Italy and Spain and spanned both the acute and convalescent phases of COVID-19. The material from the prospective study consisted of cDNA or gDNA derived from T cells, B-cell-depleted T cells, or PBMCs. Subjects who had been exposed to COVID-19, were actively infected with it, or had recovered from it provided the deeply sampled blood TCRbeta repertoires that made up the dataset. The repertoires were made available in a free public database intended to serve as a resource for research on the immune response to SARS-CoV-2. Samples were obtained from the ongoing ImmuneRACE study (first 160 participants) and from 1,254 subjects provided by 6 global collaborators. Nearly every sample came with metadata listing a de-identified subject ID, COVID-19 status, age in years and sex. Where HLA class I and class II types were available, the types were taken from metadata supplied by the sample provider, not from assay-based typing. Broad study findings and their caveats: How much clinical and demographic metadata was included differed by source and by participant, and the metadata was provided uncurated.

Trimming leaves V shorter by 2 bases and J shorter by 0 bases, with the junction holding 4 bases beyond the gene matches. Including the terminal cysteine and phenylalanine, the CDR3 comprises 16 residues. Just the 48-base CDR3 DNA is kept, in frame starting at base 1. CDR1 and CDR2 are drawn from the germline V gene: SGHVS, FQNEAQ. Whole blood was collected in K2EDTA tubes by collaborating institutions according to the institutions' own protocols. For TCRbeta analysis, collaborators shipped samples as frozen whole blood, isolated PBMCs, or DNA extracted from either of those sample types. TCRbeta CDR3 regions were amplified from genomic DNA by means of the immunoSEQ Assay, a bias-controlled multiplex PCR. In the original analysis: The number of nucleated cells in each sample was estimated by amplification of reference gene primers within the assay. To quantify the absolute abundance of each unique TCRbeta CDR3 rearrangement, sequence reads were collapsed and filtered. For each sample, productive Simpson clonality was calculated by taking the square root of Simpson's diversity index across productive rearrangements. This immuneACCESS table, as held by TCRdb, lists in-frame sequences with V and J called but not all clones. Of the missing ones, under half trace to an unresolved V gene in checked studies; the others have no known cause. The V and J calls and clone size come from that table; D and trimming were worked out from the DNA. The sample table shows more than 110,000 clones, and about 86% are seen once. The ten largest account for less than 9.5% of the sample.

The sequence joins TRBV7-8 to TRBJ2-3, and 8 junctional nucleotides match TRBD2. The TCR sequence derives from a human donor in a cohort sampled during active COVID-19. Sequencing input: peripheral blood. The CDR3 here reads CASSLSAGGSTDTQYF. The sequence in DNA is TGTGCCAGCAGCTTATCGGCGGGGGGTAGCACAGATACGCAGTATTTT.